What follows describes a single T cell receptor (beta chain). The target antigen is unknown. The purity of all sorted populations exceeded 95%. This specimen belongs to a study of beta chain features in type 1 diabetes. Study-level results: Type 1 diabetes patients had VDJ junctions that carried fewer insertions and more deletions. The question left open here concerned HLA type influencing TCRB rearrangement. Shortening that was moderate but significant affected the TCRB CDR3s of Type 1 diabetes patients in all four CD4+ subsets. When cDNA is sequenced, cells with high TCR expression could be over-represented.

Every isolated RNA sample was fully reverse transcribed, so sequencing captured expressed TCRB transcripts. TCRdb's table, derived via immunoSEQ multiplex PCR, lists solely in-frame clones and lacks some. The repertoire holds approximately 120,000 clones, with roughly 17% as singletons. With V trimmed by 4 bases and J by 1 base, 7 bases remained unmatched. The CDR3 covers 16 residues. The germline V gene has CDR1 SGHRS and CDR2 YFSETQ. The receptor comes from a man younger than 30 with type 1 diabetes. The V call is TRBV5-1, the J call TRBJ1-5; 8 positions match TRBD1. Sequencing was carried out using central memory CD4+ T cells from blood. The CDR3 sequence is CASSTGQGGSNQPQHF. The CDR3 nucleotides are TGCGCCAGCAGCACTGGACAGGGAGGGAGCAATCAGCCCCAGCATTTT.